This T cell receptor (beta chain) was identified during a study of T cells in Graves' hyperthyroidism and ophthalmopathy. Across the study: The authors collected peripheral blood at initial diagnosis, before any treatment.

Amplified regions were TCR beta CDR3 sequences from RNA transcripts. Primed by the HTBI set, a first-round RT-PCR was run on the TCR CDR3. TCRdb ran MiXCR on the multiplex PCR reads and lists one entry per CDR3 protein. This sample has 500,000 to 650,000 distinct CDR3 sequences, with about 14% found just once. CDR3 length equals 15 residues. Germline V CDR1 and CDR2: SGHTA, FQGNSA. The V segment lost 5 bases and the J segment 6 bases; nucleotides outside the gene matches: 11. This clonotype was recorded many times. Sample: blood. The receptor was derived from a woman between 50 and 59 years old with Graves' ophthalmopathy. V and J are TRBV7-2 and TRBJ2-7; TRBD1 agrees at 9 bases. CDR3 DNA sequence: TGTGCCAGCAGCAGCTTGGACAGGGGTGTTACCGAGCAGTACTTC. This codes for CASSSLDRGVTEQYF. Variable domain in full (rest from reference TRBV7-2 and TRBJ2-7): GAGVSQSPSNKVTEKGKDVELRCDPISGHTALYWYRQSLGQGLEFLIYFQGNSAPDKSGLPSDRFSAERTGGSVSTLTIQRTQQEDSAVYLCASSSLDRGVTEQYFGPGTRLTVT.